One TCR beta chain is described in this entry. Random hexamers primed reverse transcription of 0.5 to 1 ug RNA. Amplification of TCR beta CDR3 spanned 54 Vbeta and 13 Jbeta via immunoSEQ multiplex PCR. TCRdb analysed the immunoSEQ multiplex PCR reads with MiXCR anew, one entry per CDR3 protein. This repertoire shows some 400,000 distinct CDR3 sequences, approximately 85% found once; its top ten account for approximately 0.12%. This CDR3 has 14 residues. The V segment lost 6 bases and the J segment 4 bases; nucleotides outside the gene matches: 10. Per the germline V gene, CDR1 is SQVTM and CDR2 is ANQGSEA. This specimen belongs to a study of CD8 T cells in Susac syndrome. TCR beta from blood CD8+ and CD4+ T cells was sequenced. Control patients had untreated stable or active relapsing-remitting multiple sclerosis by revised McDonald criteria.

Material for sequencing was CD8+ T cells from PBMCs. The TCR sequence derives from a human donor with multiple sclerosis. V and J are TRBV29-1 and TRBJ2-7; 9 bases are a match to TRBD2. The CDR3 spells CSVFSGSFEYEQYF. The CDR3 region has the DNA TGCAGCGTCTTTAGCGGGAGTTTCGAGTACGAGCAGTACTTC.